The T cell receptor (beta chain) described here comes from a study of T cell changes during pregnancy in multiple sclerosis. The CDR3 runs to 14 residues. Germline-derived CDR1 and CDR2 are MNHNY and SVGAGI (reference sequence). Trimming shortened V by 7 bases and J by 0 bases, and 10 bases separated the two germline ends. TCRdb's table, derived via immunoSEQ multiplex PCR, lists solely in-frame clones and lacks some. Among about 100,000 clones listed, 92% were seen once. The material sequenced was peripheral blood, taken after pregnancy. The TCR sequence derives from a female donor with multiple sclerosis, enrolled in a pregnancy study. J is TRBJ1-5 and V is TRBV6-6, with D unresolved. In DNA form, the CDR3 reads TGTGCCAGCACGAGGGCGGATAGCAATCAGCCCCAGCATTTT. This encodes CASTRADSNQPQHF.